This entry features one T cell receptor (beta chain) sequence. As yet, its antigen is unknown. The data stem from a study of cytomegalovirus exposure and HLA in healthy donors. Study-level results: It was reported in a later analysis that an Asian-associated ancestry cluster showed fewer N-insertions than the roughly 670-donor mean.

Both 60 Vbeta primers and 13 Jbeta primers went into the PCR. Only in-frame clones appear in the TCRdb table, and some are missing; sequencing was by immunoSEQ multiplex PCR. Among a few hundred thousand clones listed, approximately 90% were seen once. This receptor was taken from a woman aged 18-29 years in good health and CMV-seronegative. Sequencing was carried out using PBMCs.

CDR3 nucleotides: TGCGCCAGCAGCCAAGCCTCTTTGTCCCGGGACAGGGGCCATGGTGAAGCTTTCTTT. It encodes CASSQASLSRDRGHGEAFF. The V and J genes are TRBV4-3 and TRBJ1-1; TRBD1 agrees at 10 bases. There are 19 residues in the CDR3. The junction had 18 bases not matched to a gene; V was cut back by 1 base and J by 7 bases. Germline CDR1 is LGHNA and CDR2 is YSLEER.